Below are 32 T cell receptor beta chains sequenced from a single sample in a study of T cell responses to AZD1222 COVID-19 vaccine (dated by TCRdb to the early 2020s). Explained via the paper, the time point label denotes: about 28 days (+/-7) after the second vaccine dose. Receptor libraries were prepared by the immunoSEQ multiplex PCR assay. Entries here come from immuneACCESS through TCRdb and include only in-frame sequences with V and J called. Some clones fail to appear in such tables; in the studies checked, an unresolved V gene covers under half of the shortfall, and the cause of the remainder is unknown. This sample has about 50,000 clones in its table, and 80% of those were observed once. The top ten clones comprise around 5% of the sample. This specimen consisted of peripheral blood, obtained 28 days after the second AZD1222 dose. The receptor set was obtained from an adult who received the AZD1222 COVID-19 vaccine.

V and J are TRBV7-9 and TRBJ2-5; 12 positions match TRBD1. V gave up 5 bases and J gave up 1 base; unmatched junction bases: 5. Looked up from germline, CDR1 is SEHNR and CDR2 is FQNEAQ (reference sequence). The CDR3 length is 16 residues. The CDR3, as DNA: TGTGCCAGCAGCACCGGGACAGGGGGCGGCCAAGAGACCCAGTACTTC. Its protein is CASSTGTGGGQETQYF.

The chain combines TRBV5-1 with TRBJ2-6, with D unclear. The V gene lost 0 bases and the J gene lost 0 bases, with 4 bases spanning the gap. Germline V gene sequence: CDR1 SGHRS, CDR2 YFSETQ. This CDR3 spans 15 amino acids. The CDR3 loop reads CASSLVGSGANVLTF. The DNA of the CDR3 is TGCGCCAGCAGCTTGGTGGGCTCTGGGGCCAACGTCCTGACTTTC.

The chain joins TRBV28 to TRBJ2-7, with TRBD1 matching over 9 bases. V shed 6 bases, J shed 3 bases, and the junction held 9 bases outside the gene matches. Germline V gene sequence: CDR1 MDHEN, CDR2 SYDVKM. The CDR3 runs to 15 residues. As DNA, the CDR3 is TGTGCCAGCAGCAATGTCGGGACAGGGAGCTACGAGCAGTACTTC. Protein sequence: CASSNVGTGSYEQYF.

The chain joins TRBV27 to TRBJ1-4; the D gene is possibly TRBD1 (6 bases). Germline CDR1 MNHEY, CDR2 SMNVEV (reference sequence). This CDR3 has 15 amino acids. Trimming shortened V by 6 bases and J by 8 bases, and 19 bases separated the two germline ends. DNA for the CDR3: TGTGCCAGCAGAGGGGGGGGCGCAGGGGAGGAAAAACTGTTTTTT. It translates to CASRGGGAGEEKLFF.

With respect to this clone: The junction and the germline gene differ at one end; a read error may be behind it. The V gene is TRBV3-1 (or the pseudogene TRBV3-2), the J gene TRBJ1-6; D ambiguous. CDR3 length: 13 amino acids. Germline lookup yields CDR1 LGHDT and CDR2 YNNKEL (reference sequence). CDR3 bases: TGTGCCAGCAGCCAAGAGTCGGGTTCAGCCCTCCACTTT. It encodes CASSQESGSALHF.

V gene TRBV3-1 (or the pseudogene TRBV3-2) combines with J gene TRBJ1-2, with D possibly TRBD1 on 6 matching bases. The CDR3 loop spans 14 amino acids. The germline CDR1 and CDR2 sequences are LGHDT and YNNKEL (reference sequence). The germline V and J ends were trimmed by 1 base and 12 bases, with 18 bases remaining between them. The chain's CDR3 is CASSQGLDSRVNTF. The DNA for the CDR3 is TGTGCCAGCAGCCAAGGGTTGGACAGCAGGGTCAACACCTTC.

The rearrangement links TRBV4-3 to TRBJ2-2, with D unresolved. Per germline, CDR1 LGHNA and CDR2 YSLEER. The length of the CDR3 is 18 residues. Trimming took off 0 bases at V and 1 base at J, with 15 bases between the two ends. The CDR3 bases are TGCGCCAGCAGCCAAGATCCCCCGGAGACTTTGAACACCGGGGAGCTGTTTTTT. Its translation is CASSQDPPETLNTGELFF.

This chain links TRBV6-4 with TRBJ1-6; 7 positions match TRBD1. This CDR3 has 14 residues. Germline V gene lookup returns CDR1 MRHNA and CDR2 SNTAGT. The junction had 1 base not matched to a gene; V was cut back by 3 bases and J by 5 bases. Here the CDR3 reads CASSEGTDNSPLHF. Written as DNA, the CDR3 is TGTGCCAGCAGTGAGGGGACAGATAATTCACCCCTCCACTTT.

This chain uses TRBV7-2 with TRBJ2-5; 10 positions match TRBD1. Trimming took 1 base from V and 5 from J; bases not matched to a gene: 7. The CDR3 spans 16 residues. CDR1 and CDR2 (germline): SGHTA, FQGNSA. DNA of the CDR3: TGTGCCAGCAGCTTAGGCTCCGGGGGACAGGGGGAGACCCAGTACTTC. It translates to CASSLGSGGQGETQYF. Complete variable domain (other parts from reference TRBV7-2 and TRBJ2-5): GAGVSQSPSNKVTEKGKDVELRCDPISGHTALYWYRQSLGQGLEFLIYFQGNSAPDKSGLPSDRFSAERTGGSVSTLTIQRTQQEDSAVYLCASSLGSGGQGETQYFGPGTRLLVL.

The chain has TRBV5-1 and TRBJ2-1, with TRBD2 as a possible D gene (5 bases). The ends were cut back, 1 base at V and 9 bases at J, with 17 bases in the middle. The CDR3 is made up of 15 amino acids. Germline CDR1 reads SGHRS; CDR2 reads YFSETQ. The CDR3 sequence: CASSLNGVLGREQFF. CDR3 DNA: TGCGCCAGCAGCTTGAACGGGGTACTTGGGCGTGAGCAGTTCTTC.

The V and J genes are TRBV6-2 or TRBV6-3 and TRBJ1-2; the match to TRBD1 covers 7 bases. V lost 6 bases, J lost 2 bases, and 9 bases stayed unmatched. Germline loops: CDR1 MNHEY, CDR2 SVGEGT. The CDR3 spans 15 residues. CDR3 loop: CASSQTGAINYGYTF. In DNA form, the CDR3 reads TGTGCCAGCAGCCAAACAGGGGCGATCAACTATGGCTACACCTTC.

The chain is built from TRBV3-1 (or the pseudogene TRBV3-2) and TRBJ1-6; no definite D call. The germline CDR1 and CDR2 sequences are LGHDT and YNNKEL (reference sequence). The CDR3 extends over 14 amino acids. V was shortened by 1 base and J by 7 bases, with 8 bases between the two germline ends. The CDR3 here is CASSQVGSNSPLHF. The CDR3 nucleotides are TGTGCCAGCAGCCAAGTCGGTAGCAATTCACCCCTCCACTTT.

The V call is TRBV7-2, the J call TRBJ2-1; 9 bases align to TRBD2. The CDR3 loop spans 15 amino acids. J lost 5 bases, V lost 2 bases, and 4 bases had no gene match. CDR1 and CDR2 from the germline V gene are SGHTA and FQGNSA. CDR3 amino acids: CASSLLAGLDNEQFF. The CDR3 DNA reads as TGTGCCAGCAGCTTACTAGCGGGGCTAGACAATGAGCAGTTCTTC. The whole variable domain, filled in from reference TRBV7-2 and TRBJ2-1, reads GAGVSQSPSNKVTEKGKDVELRCDPISGHTALYWYRQSLGQGLEFLIYFQGNSAPDKSGLPSDRFSAERTGGSVSTLTIQRTQQEDSAVYLCASSLLAGLDNEQFFGPGTRLTVL.

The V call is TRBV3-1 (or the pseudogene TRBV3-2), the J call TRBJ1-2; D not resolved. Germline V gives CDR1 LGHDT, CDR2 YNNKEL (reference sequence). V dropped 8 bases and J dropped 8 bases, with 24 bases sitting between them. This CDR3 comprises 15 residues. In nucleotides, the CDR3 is TGTGCCAGCGGCTGGGAGATAGAACTATTGGAGGGCTACACCTTC. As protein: CASGWEIELLEGYTF.

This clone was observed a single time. The chain's CDR3 is CVRSSLLTSGGLNTGELFF. In nucleotides, the CDR3 is TGTGTCAGAAGCTCGCTTTTGACTAGCGGGGGTTTGAACACCGGGGAGCTGTTTTTT. The chain has TRBV7-5 and TRBJ2-2; TRBD2, the table's D call, lacks a check against the DNA. TRBV7-5 is noted as a pseudogene. The CDR3 contains 19 residues.

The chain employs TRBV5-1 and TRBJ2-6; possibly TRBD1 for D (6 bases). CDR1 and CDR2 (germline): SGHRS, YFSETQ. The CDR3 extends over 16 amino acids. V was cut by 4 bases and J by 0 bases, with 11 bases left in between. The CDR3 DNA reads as TGCGCCAGCAGCCCCACAGGGTACTCTGGGGCCAACGTCCTGACTTTC. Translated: CASSPTGYSGANVLTF.

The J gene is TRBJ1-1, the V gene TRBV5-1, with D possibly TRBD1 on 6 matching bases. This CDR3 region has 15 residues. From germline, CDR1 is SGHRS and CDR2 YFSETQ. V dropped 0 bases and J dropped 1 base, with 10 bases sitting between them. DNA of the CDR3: TGCGCCAGCAGCTTGGGGGGGCTTACGAACACTGAAGCTTTCTTT. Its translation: CASSLGGLTNTEAFF.

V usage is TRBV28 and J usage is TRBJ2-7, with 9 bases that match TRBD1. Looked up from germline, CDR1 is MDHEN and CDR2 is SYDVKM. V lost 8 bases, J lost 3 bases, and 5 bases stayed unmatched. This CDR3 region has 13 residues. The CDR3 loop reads CASQTGGRYEQYF. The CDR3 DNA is TGTGCCAGCCAAACAGGGGGCCGCTACGAGCAGTACTTC.

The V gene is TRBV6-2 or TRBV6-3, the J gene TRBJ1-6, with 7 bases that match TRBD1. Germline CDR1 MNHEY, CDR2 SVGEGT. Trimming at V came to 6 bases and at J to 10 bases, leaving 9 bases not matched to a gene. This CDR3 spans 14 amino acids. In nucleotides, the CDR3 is TGTGCCAGCAGACCTCGGGCAGGGGGATCACCCCTCCACTTT. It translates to CASRPRAGGSPLHF.

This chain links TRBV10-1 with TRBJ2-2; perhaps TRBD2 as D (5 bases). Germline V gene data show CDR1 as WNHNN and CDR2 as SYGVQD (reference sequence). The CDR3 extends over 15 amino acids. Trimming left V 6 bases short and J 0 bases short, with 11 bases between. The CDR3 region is CASSDLGTNTGELFF. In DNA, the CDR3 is TGCGCCAGCAGCGATCTCGGGACGAACACCGGGGAGCTGTTTTTT.

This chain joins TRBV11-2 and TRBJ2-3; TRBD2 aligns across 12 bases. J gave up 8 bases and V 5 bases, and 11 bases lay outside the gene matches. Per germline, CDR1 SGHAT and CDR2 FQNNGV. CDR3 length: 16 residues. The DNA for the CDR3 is TGTGCCAGCAGCCCGACTAGCGGGGGAGTGCGGGGTACGCAGTATTTT. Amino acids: CASSPTSGGVRGTQYF. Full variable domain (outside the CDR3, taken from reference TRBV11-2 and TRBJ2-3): EAGVAQSPRYKIIEKRQSVAFWCNPISGHATLYWYQQILGQGPKLLIQFQNNGVVDDSQLPKDRFSAERLKGVDSTLKIQPAKLEDSAVYLCASSPTSGGVRGTQYFGPGTRLTVL.

The CDR3 region has the DNA TGCGCCAGCAGTGAACTCCTCGAGACCCAGTACTTC. Translated, it gives CASSELLETQYF. The V gene is TRBV10-2, the J gene TRBJ2-5; D not certain. Germline CDR1 and CDR2: WSHSY and SAAADI. V was pared by 3 bases and J by 5 bases, with 7 bases between. CDR3 length equals 12 residues.

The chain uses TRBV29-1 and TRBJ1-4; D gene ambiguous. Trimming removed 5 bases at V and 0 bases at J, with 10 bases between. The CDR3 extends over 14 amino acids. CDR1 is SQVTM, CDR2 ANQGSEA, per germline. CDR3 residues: CSVRLESTNEKLFF. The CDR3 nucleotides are TGCAGCGTTCGATTGGAGTCAACTAATGAAAAACTGTTTTTT.

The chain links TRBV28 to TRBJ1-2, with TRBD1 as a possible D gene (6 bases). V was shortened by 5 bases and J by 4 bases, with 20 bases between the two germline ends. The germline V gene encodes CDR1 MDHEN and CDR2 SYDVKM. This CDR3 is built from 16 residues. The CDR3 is CASSRFSRGTVYGYTF. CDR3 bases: TGTGCCAGCAGTCGCTTTTCCAGGGGAACTGTCTATGGCTACACCTTC.

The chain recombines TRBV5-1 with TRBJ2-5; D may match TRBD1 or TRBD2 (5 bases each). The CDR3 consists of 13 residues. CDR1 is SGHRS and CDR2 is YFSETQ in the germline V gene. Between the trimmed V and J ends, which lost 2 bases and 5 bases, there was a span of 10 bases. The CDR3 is CASSFGAGETQYF. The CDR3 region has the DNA TGCGCCAGCAGCTTCGGGGCTGGCGAGACCCAGTACTTC. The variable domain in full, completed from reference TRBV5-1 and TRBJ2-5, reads KAGVTQTPRYLIKTRGQQVTLSCSPISGHRSVSWYQQTPGQGLQFLFEYFSETQRNKGNFPGRFSGRQFSNSRSEMNVSTLELGDSALYLCASSFGAGETQYFGPGTRLLVL.

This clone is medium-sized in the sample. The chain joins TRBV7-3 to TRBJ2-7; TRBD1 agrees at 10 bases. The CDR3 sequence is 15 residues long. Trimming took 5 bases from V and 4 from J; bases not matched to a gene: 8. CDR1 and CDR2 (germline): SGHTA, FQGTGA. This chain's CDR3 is CASSRGTGEGYEQYF. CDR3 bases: TGTGCCAGCAGCCGAGGGACAGGGGAAGGGTACGAGCAGTACTTC.

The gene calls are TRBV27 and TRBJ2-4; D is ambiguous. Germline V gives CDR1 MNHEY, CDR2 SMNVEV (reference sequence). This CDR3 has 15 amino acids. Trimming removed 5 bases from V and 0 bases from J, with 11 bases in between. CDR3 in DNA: TGTGCCAGCAGTCCGAACAGAATAGCCAAAAACATTCAGTACTTC. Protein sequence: CASSPNRIAKNIQYF.

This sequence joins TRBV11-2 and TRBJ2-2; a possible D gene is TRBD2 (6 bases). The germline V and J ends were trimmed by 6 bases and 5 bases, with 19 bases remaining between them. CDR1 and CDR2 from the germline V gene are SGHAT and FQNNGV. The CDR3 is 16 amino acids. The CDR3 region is CASRLIPGGWTGELFF. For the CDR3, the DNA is TGTGCCAGCAGGCTCATCCCCGGGGGATGGACCGGGGAGCTGTTTTTT. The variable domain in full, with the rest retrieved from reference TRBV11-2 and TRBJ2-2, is EAGVAQSPRYKIIEKRQSVAFWCNPISGHATLYWYQQILGQGPKLLIQFQNNGVVDDSQLPKDRFSAERLKGVDSTLKIQPAKLEDSAVYLCASRLIPGGWTGELFFGEGSRLTVL.

The CDR3 region has the DNA TGTGCCAGCAGCAGACGGGACAGCACAGATACGCAGTATTTT. This translates into CASSRRDSTDTQYF. The chain is built from TRBV11-2 and TRBJ2-3, with D perhaps matching TRBD1 or TRBD2 (5 bases each). The CDR3 is 14 amino acids. CDR1 is SGHAT, CDR2 FQNNGV, per germline. V lost 5 bases and J 0 bases, leaving 9 bases between the germline ends.

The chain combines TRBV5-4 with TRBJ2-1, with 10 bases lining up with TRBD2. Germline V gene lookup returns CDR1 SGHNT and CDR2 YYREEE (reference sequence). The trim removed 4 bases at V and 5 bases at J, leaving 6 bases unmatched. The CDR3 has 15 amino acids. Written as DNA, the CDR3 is TGTGCCAGCAGCATCGGGGGGACTAGCGACAATGAGCAGTTCTTC. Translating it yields CASSIGGTSDNEQFF.

The CDR3 bases are TGTGCCAGCAGCAGCAACAGGAACACCGGGGAGCTGTTTTTT. This encodes CASSSNRNTGELFF. V gene TRBV13 combines with J gene TRBJ2-2; D remains ambiguous. CDR3 length: 14 residues. The V gene lost 5 bases and the J gene lost 1 base, with 8 bases spanning the gap. Germline CDR1 is PRHDT and CDR2 is FYEKMQ (reference sequence). Full variable domain (outside the CDR3, taken from reference TRBV13 and TRBJ2-2): AAGVIQSPRHLIKEKRETATLKCYPIPRHDTVYWYQQGPGQDPQFLISFYEKMQSDKGSIPDRFSAQQFSDYHSELNMSSLELGDSALYFCASSSNRNTGELFFGEGSRLTVL.

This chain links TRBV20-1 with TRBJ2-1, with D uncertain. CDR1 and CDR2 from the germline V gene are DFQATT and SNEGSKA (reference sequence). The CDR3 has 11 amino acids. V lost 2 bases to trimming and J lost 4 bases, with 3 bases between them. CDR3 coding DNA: TGCAGTGCTAGATTTTACAATGAGCAGTTCTTC. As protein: CSARFYNEQFF.